The source of this TCR beta chain is a study of vaccination and CD4 T cells after COVID-19. Looking at the study overall: Convalescent study patients returned SARS-CoV-2 positive nasal swab PCR results, with several mild cases and one severe. Study-level findings and limits: No early post-infection timepoints were studied, and convalescent patients studied were relatively few. Convalescent patients displayed a median about 86% of reactive clones emerging only post-vaccination.

The length of the CDR3 is 12 residues. Germline-derived CDR1 and CDR2 are SGHNT and YYREEE (reference sequence). V shed 0 bases, J shed 14 bases, and the junction held 5 bases outside the gene matches. Of note for this clonotype: Its antigen is not identified.

TCRdb passed the PCR reads through MiXCR, listing each CDR3 protein once. The profile shows about 24,000 distinct CDR3 sequences, roughly 51% of them singletons. The chain is built from TRBV5-4 and TRBJ2-3, with TRBD1 identical over 8 bases. Sequences were derived from CD4+ T cells from blood, sampled before SARS-CoV-2 vaccination. This TCR came from a human donor who had recovered from COVID-19. The CDR3 DNA reads TGTGCCAGCAGCTTGGGAAGGACAGGGTGGTATTTT. Translated, it gives CASSLGRTGWYF.